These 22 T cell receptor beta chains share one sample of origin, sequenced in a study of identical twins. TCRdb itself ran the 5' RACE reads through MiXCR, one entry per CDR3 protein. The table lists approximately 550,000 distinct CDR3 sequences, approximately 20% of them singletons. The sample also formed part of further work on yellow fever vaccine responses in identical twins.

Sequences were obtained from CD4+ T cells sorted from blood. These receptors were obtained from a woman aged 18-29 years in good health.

This CDR3 reads CASSYAGGFTEAFF. DNA of the CDR3: TGTGCCAGCAGTTACGCAGGGGGCTTCACTGAAGCTTTCTTT. The chain carries TRBV6-2 or TRBV6-3 and TRBJ1-1, with 8 positions matching TRBD1. Per the germline V gene, CDR1 is MNHEY and CDR2 is SVGEGT. The ends lost 2 bases at V and 4 bases at J; junction bases unmatched: 3. The CDR3 runs 14 residues.

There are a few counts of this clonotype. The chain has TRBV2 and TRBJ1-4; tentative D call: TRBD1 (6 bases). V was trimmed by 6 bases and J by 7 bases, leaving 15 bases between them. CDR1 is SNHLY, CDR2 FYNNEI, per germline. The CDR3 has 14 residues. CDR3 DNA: TGTGCCAGCAGACGGACAGCAGAGGTTGAAAAACTGTTTTTT. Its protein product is CASRRTAEVEKLFF.

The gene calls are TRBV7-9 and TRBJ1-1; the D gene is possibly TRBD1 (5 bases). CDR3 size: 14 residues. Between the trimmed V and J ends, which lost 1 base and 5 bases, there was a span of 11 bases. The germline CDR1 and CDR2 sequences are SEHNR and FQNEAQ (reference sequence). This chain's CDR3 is CASSLVAGRTEAFF. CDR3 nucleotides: TGTGCCAGCAGCTTAGTAGCAGGGAGAACTGAAGCTTTCTTT. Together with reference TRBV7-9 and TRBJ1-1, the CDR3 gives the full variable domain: DTGVSQNPRHKITKRGQNVTFRCDPISEHNRLYWYRQTLGQGPEFLTYFQNEAQLEKSRLLSDRFSAERPKGSFSTLEIQRTEQGDSAMYLCASSLVAGRTEAFFGQGTRLTVV.

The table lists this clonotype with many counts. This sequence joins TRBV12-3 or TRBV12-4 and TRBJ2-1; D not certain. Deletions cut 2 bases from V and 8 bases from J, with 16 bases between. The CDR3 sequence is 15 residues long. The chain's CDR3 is CASSLQATPVDEQFF. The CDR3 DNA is TGTGCCAGCAGTTTACAGGCTACGCCGGTCGATGAGCAGTTCTTC.

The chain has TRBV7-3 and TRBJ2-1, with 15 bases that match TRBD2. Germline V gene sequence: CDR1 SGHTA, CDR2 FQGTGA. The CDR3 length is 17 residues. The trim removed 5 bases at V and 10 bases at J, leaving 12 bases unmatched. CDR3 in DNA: TGTGCCAGCAGCCCCGGGCGGGGACTAGCGGGGGGCCAAGAGCAGTTCTTC. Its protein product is CASSPGRGLAGGQEQFF.

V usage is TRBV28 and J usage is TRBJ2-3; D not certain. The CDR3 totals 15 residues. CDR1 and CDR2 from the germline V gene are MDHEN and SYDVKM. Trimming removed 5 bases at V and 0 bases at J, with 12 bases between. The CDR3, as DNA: TGTGCCAGCAGTCCGACTCATATTAGCACAGATACGCAGTATTTT. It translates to CASSPTHISTDTQYF.

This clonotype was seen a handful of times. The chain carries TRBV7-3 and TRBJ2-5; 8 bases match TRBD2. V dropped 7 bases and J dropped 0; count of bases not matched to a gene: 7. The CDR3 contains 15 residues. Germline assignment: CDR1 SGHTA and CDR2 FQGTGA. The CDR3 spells CASKMGTRHQETQYF. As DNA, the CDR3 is TGTGCCAGCAAAATGGGGACTAGGCACCAAGAGACCCAGTACTTC.

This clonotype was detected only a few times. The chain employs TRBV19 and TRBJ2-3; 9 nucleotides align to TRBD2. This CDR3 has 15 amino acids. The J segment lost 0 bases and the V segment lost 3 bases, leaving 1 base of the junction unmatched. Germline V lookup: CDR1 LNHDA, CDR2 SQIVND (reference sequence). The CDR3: CASSITSGSTDTQYF. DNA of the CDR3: TGTGCCAGTAGTATCACTAGCGGGAGCACAGATACGCAGTATTTT.

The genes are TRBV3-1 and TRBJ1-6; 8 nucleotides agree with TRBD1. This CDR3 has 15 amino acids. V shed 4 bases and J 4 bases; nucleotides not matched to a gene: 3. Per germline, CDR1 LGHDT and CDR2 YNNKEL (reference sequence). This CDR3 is CASSLRGPYNSPLHF. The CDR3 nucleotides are TGTGCCAGCAGCCTCAGGGGGCCGTATAATTCACCCCTCCACTTT.

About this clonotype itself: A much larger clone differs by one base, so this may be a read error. The CDR3 DNA follows: TGTGCCAGCAGCAAGGACAACTATGGCTACACCTTC. It specifies CASSKDNYGYTF. The genes are TRBV2 and TRBJ1-2; the D is unclear. This CDR3 comprises 12 residues. Looked up from germline, CDR1 is SNHLY and CDR2 is FYNNEI. Trimming shortened V by 6 bases and J by 2 bases, and 7 bases separated the two germline ends. Variable domain in full (rest from reference TRBV2 and TRBJ1-2): EPEVTQTPSHQVTQMGQEVILRCVPISNHLYFYWYRQILGQKVEFLVSFYNNEISEKSEIFDDQFSVERPDGSNFTLKIRSTKLEDSAMYFCASSKDNYGYTFGSGTRLTVV.

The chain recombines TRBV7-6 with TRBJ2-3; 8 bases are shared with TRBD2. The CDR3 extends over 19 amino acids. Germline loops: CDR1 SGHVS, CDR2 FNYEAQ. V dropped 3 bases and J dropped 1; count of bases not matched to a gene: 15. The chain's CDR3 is CASSFNSARAGGGTDTQYF. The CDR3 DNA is TGTGCCAGCAGCTTCAACTCAGCTCGGGCGGGGGGTGGCACAGATACGCAGTATTTT.

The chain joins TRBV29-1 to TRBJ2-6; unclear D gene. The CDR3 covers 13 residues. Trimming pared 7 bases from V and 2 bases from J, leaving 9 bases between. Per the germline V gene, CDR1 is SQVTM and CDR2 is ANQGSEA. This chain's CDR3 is CSAGFAGANVLTF. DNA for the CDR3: TGCAGCGCCGGGTTCGCTGGGGCCAACGTCCTGACTTTC.

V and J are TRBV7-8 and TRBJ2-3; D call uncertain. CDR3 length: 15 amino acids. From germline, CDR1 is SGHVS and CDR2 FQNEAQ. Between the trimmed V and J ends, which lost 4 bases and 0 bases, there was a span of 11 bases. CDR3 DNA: TGTGCCAGCAGCTATGACCCGTTGAGCACAGATACGCAGTATTTT. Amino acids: CASSYDPLSTDTQYF.

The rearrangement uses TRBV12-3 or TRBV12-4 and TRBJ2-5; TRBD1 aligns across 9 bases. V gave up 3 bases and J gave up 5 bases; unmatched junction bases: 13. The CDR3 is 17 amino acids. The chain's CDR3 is CASSFTPGTGPYETQYF. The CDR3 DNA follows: TGTGCCAGCAGTTTTACCCCGGGGACAGGGCCTTATGAGACCCAGTACTTC.

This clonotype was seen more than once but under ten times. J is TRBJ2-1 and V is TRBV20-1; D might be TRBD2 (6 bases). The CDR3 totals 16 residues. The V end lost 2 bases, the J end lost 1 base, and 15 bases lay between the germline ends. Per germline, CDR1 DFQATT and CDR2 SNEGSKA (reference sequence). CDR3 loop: CSARPLTGSSYNEQFF. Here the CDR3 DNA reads TGCAGTGCTAGACCGCTGACCGGGAGTTCCTACAATGAGCAGTTCTTC.

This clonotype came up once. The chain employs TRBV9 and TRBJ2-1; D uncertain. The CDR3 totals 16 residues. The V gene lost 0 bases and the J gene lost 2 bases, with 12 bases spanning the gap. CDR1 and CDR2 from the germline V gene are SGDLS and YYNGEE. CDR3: CASSVGPISPYNEQFF. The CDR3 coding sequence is TGTGCCAGCAGCGTAGGCCCCATCAGCCCCTACAATGAGCAGTTCTTC.

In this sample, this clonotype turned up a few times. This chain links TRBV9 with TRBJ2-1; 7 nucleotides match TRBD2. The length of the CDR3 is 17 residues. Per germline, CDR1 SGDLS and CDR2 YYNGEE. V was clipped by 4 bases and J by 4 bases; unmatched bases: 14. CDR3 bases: TGTGCCAGCAGCCCCGGCGGGGGTAGCGGACTTTACAATGAGCAGTTCTTC. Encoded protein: CASSPGGGSGLYNEQFF.

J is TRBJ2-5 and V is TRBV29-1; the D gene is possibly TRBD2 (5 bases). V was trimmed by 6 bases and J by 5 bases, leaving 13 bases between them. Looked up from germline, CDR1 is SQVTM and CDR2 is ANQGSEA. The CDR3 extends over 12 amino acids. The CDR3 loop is CSVTSMGETQYF. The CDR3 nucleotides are TGCAGCGTCACTAGTATGGGGGAGACCCAGTACTTC.

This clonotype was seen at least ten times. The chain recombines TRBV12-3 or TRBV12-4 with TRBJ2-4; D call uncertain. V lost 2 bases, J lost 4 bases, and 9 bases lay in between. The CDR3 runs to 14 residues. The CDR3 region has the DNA TGTGCCAGCAGTTTATCAAGCGAGAAAAACATTCAGTACTTC. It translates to CASSLSSEKNIQYF.

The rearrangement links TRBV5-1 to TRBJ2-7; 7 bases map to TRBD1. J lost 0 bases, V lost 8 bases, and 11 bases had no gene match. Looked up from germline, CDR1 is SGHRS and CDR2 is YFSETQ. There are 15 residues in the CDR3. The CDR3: CASIQGISYSYEQYV. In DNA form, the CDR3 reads TGCGCCAGTATACAGGGGATCTCCTACTCCTACGAGCAGTACGTC.

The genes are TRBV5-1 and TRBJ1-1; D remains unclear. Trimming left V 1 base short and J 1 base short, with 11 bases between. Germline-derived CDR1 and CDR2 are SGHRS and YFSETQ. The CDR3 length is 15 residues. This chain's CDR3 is CASSLRRAQNTEAFF. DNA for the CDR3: TGCGCCAGCAGCTTGAGACGGGCCCAGAACACTGAAGCTTTCTTT.

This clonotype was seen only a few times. The CDR3 loop is CSAQPGVYGYTF. CDR3 DNA sequence: TGCAGTGCCCAACCCGGGGTTTATGGCTACACCTTC. This chain links TRBV20-1 with TRBJ1-2; no reliable D call. Per germline, CDR1 DFQATT and CDR2 SNEGSKA (reference sequence). The CDR3 extends over 12 amino acids. The germline V and J ends were trimmed by 6 bases and 5 bases, with 13 bases remaining between them.